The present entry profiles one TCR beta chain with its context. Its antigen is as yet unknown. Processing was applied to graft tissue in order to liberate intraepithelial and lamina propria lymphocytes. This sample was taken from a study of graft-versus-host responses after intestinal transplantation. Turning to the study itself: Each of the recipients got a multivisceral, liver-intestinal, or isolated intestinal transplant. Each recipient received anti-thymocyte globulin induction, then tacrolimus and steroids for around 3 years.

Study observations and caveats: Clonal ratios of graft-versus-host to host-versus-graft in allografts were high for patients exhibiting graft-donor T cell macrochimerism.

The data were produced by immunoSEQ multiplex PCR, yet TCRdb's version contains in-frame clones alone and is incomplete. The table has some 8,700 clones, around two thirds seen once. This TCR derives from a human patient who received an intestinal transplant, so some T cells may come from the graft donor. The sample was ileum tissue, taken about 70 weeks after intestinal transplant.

CDR3 loop: CASSFSGRGANVLTF. DNA of the CDR3: TGTGCCAGCAGTTTCTCAGGGCGAGGGGCCAACGTCCTGACTTTC. This sequence joins TRBV28 and TRBJ2-6, with D perhaps matching TRBD1 (5 bases). This CDR3 has 15 amino acids. The V and J ends lost 3 bases and 4 bases respectively, with 10 bases between them. Germline loops: CDR1 MDHEN, CDR2 SYDVKM.